These T cell receptor beta chains were read from a single sample in a study of metastatic and nonmetastatic thyroid tumors. MiXCR re-clonotyped the PCR reads for TCRdb. The table includes over 5,000 clones, 25% to 35% detected once. The sample consisted of adjacent normal tissue. The receptors shown here come from a female donor with papillary thyroid cancer or a benign thyroid nodule (not recorded which). Some clones in this sample may be carry-over from other donors' samples. Each CDR3 is given with its conserved first and last residue. A D gene is named only where the DNA matches it firmly. Only part of the rows carry a size: once, few, many, or a class if the clone is expanded.

CDR3 length: 12; V gene: TRBV7-2; D gene: -; J gene: TRBJ2-5; clone size: medium-sized; CDR3 DNA: TGTGCCAGCAGCTGGGGCGGGGGCACCCAGTACTTC; CDR3 protein: CASSWGGGTQYF
CDR3 length: 14; V gene: TRBV12-3/TRBV12-4; D gene: TRBD1; J gene: TRBJ2-1; clone size: large; CDR3 DNA: TGTGCCAGCACCCCCGGGACAGGGTCGGGTGAGCAGTTCTTC; CDR3 protein: CASTPGTGSGEQFF
CDR3 length: 18; V gene: TRBV20-1; D gene: -; J gene: TRBJ2-4; clone size: medium-sized; CDR3 DNA: TGCAGTGCTAGAGCCCCCGAAAACAGGGCGCTAGCCAAAAACATTCAGTACTTC; CDR3 protein: CSARAPENRALAKNIQYF
CDR3 length: 15; V gene: TRBV30; D gene: TRBD1; J gene: TRBJ2-7; clone size: few; CDR3 DNA: TGTGCCTGGAGTGTACTGGGACAGGGGGAATTCGAGCAGTACTTC; CDR3 protein: CAWSVLGQGEFEQYF
CDR3 length: 15; V gene: TRBV20-1; D gene: TRBD1; J gene: TRBJ2-7; clone size: -; CDR3 DNA: TGCAGTGCTAGCAATCCGGGACAGGGGTCGGTTGAGCAGTACTTC; CDR3 protein: CSASNPGQGSVEQYF
CDR3 length: 16; V gene: TRBV7-3; D gene: -; J gene: TRBJ2-1; clone size: medium-sized; CDR3 DNA: TGTGCCAGCAGCTTAATGTTAATCGGGAGCTACAATGAGCAGTTCTTC; CDR3 protein: CASSLMLIGSYNEQFF
CDR3 length: 16; V gene: TRBV20-1; D gene: TRBD2; J gene: TRBJ2-5; clone size: -; CDR3 DNA: TGCAGTGCTAGAGGTGGGACTAGCGGGAAGGCAGAGACCCAGTACTTC; CDR3 protein: CSARGGTSGKAETQYF
CDR3 length: 12; V gene: TRBV20-1; D gene: -; J gene: TRBJ2-3; clone size: -; CDR3 DNA: TGCAGTCCAAAGACAAGGGAAGATACGCAGTATTTT; CDR3 protein: CSPKTREDTQYF
CDR3 length: 14; V gene: TRBV18; D gene: -; J gene: TRBJ2-1; clone size: few; CDR3 DNA: TGTGCCAGCTCACCCCAGGGGGGGGAGAATGAGCAGTTCTTC; CDR3 protein: CASSPQGGENEQFF
CDR3 length: 15; V gene: TRBV20-1; D gene: TRBD1; J gene: TRBJ1-5; clone size: -; CDR3 DNA: TGCAGTGCTAGATGGGGGACAGGGTACAATCAGCCCCAGCATTTT; CDR3 protein: CSARWGTGYNQPQHF
CDR3 length: 14; V gene: TRBV10-2; D gene: TRBD1; J gene: TRBJ1-1; clone size: many; CDR3 DNA: TGCGCCAGCTCTTGGACAGGAACGAAGGGGGAAGCTTTCTTT; CDR3 protein: CASSWTGTKGEAFF
CDR3 length: 14; V gene: TRBV12-3/TRBV12-4; D gene: -; J gene: TRBJ2-7; clone size: -; CDR3 DNA: TGTGCCAGCAGTTGGGGACACACTCTGGGCGAGCAGTACTTC; CDR3 protein: CASSWGHTLGEQYF
CDR3 length: 17; V gene: TRBV20-1; D gene: TRBD1; J gene: TRBJ1-1; clone size: once; CDR3 DNA: TGCAGTGCTAGAGTAGTAGGACAGGGGGCTTTTAGGACTGAAGCTTTCTTT; CDR3 protein: CSARVVGQGAFRTEAFF
CDR3 length: 17; V gene: TRBV27; D gene: TRBD2; J gene: TRBJ2-1; clone size: few; CDR3 DNA: TGTGCCAGCAGTTTATCGAGACTAGCGGGAGGTCGGGATGAGCAGTTCTTC; CDR3 protein: CASSLSRLAGGRDEQFF
CDR3 length: 14; V gene: TRBV19; D gene: TRBD1; J gene: TRBJ1-2; clone size: few; CDR3 DNA: TGTGCCAGTAGCCGCCAGGGACAGGCCTATGGCTACACCTTC; CDR3 protein: CASSRQGQAYGYTF
CDR3 length: 16; V gene: TRBV20-1; D gene: TRBD2; J gene: TRBJ2-1; clone size: large; CDR3 DNA: TGCAGTGCTAGGGCAGGCCTACTAGCGGGAGGGGGTGAGCAGTTCTTC; CDR3 protein: CSARAGLLAGGGEQFF
CDR3 length: 16; V gene: TRBV20-1; D gene: -; J gene: TRBJ1-2; clone size: few; CDR3 DNA: TGCAGTGCTAGAGATCCCATGGCGAGAAATATCAATGGCTACACCTTC; CDR3 protein: CSARDPMARNINGYTF
CDR3 length: 14; V gene: TRBV3-1; D gene: -; J gene: TRBJ1-6; clone size: -; CDR3 DNA: TGTGCCAGCAGCCATCCGTCGGTGAATTCACCCCTCCACTTT; CDR3 protein: CASSHPSVNSPLHF
CDR3 length: 17; V gene: TRBV13; D gene: -; J gene: TRBJ2-7; clone size: -; CDR3 DNA: TGTGCCAGCAGCACATTAGGTTCCTCGGGGTCATCCTACGAGCAGTACTTC; CDR3 protein: CASSTLGSSGSSYEQYF
CDR3 length: 18; V gene: TRBV30; D gene: -; J gene: TRBJ2-2; clone size: -; CDR3 DNA: TGTGCCTGGAGTCGTTATCCCGGGATCACCTCGATCACCGGGGAGCTGTTTTTT; CDR3 protein: CAWSRYPGITSITGELFF
CDR3 length: 18; V gene: TRBV28; D gene: TRBD2; J gene: TRBJ2-1; clone size: -; CDR3 DNA: TGTGCCAGCAGTTTACCGGGTAGCGGGAGGGCCAGCTACAATGAGCAGTTCTTC; CDR3 protein: CASSLPGSGRASYNEQFF
CDR3 length: 15; V gene: TRBV28; D gene: -; J gene: TRBJ1-2; clone size: -; CDR3 DNA: TGTGCCAGCAGTTTAAGGCAGGACAGCCTCTATGGCTACACCTTC; CDR3 protein: CASSLRQDSLYGYTF
CDR3 length: 14; V gene: TRBV20-1; D gene: TRBD2; J gene: TRBJ2-1; clone size: -; CDR3 DNA: TGCAGTGCAGGGACTAGCGGGAGCCACAATGAGCAGTTCTTC; CDR3 protein: CSAGTSGSHNEQFF
CDR3 length: 15; V gene: TRBV6-1; D gene: -; J gene: TRBJ1-1; clone size: few; CDR3 DNA: TGTGCCAGCAGAGCGTCGGAACATATGAACACTGAAGCTTTCTTT; CDR3 protein: CASRASEHMNTEAFF
CDR3 length: 15; V gene: TRBV12-5; D gene: -; J gene: TRBJ2-1; clone size: -; CDR3 DNA: TGTGCTAGTGGTTTGGGGGTAAACTCCTACAATGAGCAGTTCTTC; CDR3 protein: CASGLGVNSYNEQFF
CDR3 length: 14; V gene: TRBV11-2; D gene: -; J gene: TRBJ1-1; clone size: -; CDR3 DNA: TGTGCCAGCACCCCCATGTCCTCGAGGACTGAAGCTTTCTTT; CDR3 protein: CASTPMSSRTEAFF
CDR3 length: 15; V gene: TRBV20-1; D gene: TRBD1; J gene: TRBJ1-1; clone size: medium-sized; CDR3 DNA: TGCAGTGTCCTAGGCCAGAGGACAGGGTATGGTGAAGCTTTCTTT; CDR3 protein: CSVLGQRTGYGEAFF
CDR3 length: 14; V gene: TRBV20-1; D gene: TRBD1; J gene: TRBJ2-7; clone size: few; CDR3 DNA: TGCAGTGCTACAAGCGACAGGGGGCTATACGAGCAGTACTTC; CDR3 protein: CSATSDRGLYEQYF
CDR3 length: 14; V gene: TRBV18; D gene: TRBD1; J gene: TRBJ1-1; clone size: few; CDR3 DNA: TGTGCCAGCTCACCGCAGGGGGCTGACACTGAAGCTTTCTTT; CDR3 protein: CASSPQGADTEAFF
CDR3 length: 16; V gene: TRBV10-3; D gene: TRBD1; J gene: TRBJ2-1; clone size: many; CDR3 DNA: TGTGCCATCAGTCCGGGACAGGGGGCCTCCTACAATGAGCAGTTCTTC; CDR3 protein: CAISPGQGASYNEQFF
CDR3 length: 12; V gene: TRBV3-1; D gene: -; J gene: TRBJ2-7; clone size: medium-sized; CDR3 DNA: TGTGCCAGCAGCCAGACTGGCTGGGAGCAGTACTTC; CDR3 protein: CASSQTGWEQYF
CDR3 length: 12; V gene: TRBV7-2; D gene: -; J gene: TRBJ2-7; clone size: -; CDR3 DNA: TGTGGGTGCAGCTTAGGATATTCCGAGCAGTACTTC; CDR3 protein: CGCSLGYSEQYF
CDR3 length: 18; V gene: TRBV11-2; D gene: TRBD2; J gene: TRBJ2-1; clone size: -; CDR3 DNA: TGTGCCAGCAGCTCTAACGGGCGGGAGGCCAGCTCCTACAATGAGCAGTTCTTC; CDR3 protein: CASSSNGREASSYNEQFF
CDR3 length: 15; V gene: TRBV7-3; D gene: -; J gene: TRBJ1-1; clone size: -; CDR3 DNA: TGTGCCAGCAGCTTAACTGGGGACGGGTACACTGAAGCTTTCTTT; CDR3 protein: CASSLTGDGYTEAFF
CDR3 length: 15; V gene: TRBV27; D gene: -; J gene: TRBJ2-3; clone size: few; CDR3 DNA: TGTGCCAGCAGTTCGGGCCTAGATTACACAGATACGCAGTATTTT; CDR3 protein: CASSSGLDYTDTQYF
CDR3 length: 16; V gene: TRBV28; D gene: -; J gene: TRBJ2-7; clone size: -; CDR3 DNA: TGTGCCGCCTGGGGGCCCCGGGTATACAGCTCCTACGAGCAGTACTTC; CDR3 protein: CAAWGPRVYSSYEQYF
CDR3 length: 18; V gene: TRBV6-6; D gene: TRBD2; J gene: TRBJ2-3; clone size: few; CDR3 DNA: TGTGCCAGCAGTTTTTCACCCATGAGCGGGGGGGCAGGAGATACGCAGTATTTT; CDR3 protein: CASSFSPMSGGAGDTQYF
CDR3 length: 13; V gene: TRBV30; D gene: -; J gene: TRBJ1-6; clone size: many; CDR3 DNA: TGTGCCTGGACAATTACAGGGAATTCACCCCTCCACTTT; CDR3 protein: CAWTITGNSPLHF
CDR3 length: 16; V gene: TRBV29-1; D gene: TRBD2; J gene: TRBJ2-5; clone size: few; CDR3 DNA: TGCAGCGTTGAGCTCACTAGCGGGGGGGCACGGGAGACCCAGTACTTC; CDR3 protein: CSVELTSGGARETQYF
CDR3 length: 15; V gene: TRBV4-1; D gene: TRBD1; J gene: TRBJ2-2; clone size: large; CDR3 DNA: TGCGCCAGCAGCGCTGGGACAGGGGGCTATGGGGAGCTGTTTTTT; CDR3 protein: CASSAGTGGYGELFF
CDR3 length: 18; V gene: TRBV6-5; D gene: TRBD2; J gene: TRBJ2-7; clone size: few; CDR3 DNA: TGTGCCAGCAGTTACTCGCTGGGAAGCGGGGAACCTACTGCCGAGCAGTACTTC; CDR3 protein: CASSYSLGSGEPTAEQYF
CDR3 length: 17; V gene: TRBV11-2; D gene: TRBD2; J gene: TRBJ2-2; clone size: -; CDR3 DNA: TGTGCCAGCAGCTTAGATTTCGCGGGAGGGCCCTCCGGGGAGCTGTTTTTT; CDR3 protein: CASSLDFAGGPSGELFF
CDR3 length: 16; V gene: TRBV7-2; D gene: -; J gene: TRBJ2-1; clone size: medium-sized; CDR3 DNA: TGTGCCAGCAGCTTAGCTAGTAGTATGGTGAACAATGAGCAGTTCTTC; CDR3 protein: CASSLASSMVNNEQFF
CDR3 length: 14; V gene: TRBV6-1; D gene: TRBD1; J gene: TRBJ2-3; clone size: medium-sized; CDR3 DNA: TGTGCCAGCAGCCCGGGACAGGGGACAGATACGCAGTATTTT; CDR3 protein: CASSPGQGTDTQYF
CDR3 length: 15; V gene: TRBV30; D gene: TRBD2; J gene: TRBJ2-1; clone size: -; CDR3 DNA: TGTGCCTGGAGTGTGGGACTAGCGAGCCACAATGAGCAGTTCTTC; CDR3 protein: CAWSVGLASHNEQFF
CDR3 length: 16; V gene: TRBV12-3/TRBV12-4; D gene: -; J gene: TRBJ2-2; clone size: few; CDR3 DNA: TGTGCCAGCAGTTTAAGGGCAGGGGGGCGCACCGGGGAGCTGTTTTTT; CDR3 protein: CASSLRAGGRTGELFF
CDR3 length: 14; V gene: TRBV4-1; D gene: -; J gene: TRBJ2-1; clone size: medium-sized; CDR3 DNA: TGCGCCAGCAGCCAAGTCCTTCAATACAATGAGCAGTTCTTC; CDR3 protein: CASSQVLQYNEQFF
CDR3 length: 12; V gene: TRBV6-1; D gene: -; J gene: TRBJ1-1; clone size: -; CDR3 DNA: TGTGCCAGCAGGCGGTCGGACACTGAAGCTTTCTTT; CDR3 protein: CASRRSDTEAFF
CDR3 length: 14; V gene: TRBV27; D gene: TRBD1; J gene: TRBJ2-7; clone size: many; CDR3 DNA: TGTGCCAGCAGCCTCCTTGGACAGGGGGCCGAGCAGTACTTC; CDR3 protein: CASSLLGQGAEQYF